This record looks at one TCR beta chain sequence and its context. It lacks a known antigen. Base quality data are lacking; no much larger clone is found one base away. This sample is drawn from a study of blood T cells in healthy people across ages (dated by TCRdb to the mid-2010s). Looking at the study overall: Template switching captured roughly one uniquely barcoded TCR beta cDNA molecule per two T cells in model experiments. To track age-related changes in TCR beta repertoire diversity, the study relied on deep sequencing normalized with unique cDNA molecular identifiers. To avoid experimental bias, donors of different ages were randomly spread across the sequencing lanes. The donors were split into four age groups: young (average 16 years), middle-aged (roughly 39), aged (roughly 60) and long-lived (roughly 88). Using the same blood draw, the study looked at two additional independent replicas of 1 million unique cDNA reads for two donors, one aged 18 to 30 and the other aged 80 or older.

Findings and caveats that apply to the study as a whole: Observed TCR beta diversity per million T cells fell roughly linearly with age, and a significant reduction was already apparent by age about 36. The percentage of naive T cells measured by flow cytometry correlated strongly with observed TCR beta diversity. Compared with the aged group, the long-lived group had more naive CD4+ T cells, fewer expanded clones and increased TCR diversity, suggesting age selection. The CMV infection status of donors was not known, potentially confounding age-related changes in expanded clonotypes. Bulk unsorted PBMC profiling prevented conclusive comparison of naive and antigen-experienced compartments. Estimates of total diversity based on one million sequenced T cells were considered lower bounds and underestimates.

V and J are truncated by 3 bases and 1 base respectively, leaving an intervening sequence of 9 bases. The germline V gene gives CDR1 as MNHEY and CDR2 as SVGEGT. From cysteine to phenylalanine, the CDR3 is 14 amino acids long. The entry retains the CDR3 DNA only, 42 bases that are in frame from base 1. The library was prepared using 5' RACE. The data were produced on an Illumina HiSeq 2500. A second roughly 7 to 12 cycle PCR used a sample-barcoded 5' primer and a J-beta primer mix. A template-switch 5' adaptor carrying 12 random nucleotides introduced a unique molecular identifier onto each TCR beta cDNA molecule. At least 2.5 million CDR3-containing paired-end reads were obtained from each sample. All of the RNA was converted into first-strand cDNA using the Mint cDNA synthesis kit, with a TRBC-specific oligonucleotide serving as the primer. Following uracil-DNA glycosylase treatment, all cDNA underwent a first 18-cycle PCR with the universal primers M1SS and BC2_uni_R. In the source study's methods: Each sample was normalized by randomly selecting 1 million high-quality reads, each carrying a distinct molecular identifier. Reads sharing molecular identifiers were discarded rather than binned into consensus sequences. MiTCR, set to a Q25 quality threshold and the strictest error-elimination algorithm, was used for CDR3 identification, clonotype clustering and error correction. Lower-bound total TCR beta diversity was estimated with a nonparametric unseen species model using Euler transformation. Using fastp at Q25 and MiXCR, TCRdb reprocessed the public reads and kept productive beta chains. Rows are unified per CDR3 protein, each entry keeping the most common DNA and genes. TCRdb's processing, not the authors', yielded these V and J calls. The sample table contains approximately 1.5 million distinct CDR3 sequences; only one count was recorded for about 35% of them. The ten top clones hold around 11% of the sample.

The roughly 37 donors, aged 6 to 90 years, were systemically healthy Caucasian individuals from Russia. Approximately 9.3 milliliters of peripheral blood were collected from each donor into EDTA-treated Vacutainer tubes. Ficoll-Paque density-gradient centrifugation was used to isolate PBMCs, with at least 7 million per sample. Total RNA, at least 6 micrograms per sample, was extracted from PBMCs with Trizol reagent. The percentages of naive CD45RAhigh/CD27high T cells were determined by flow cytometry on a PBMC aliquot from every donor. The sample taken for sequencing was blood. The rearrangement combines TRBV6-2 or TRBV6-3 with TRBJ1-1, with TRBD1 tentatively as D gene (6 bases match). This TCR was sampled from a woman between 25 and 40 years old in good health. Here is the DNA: TGTGCCAGCAGTTATGGGACACAGAACACTGAAGCTTTCTTT. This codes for CASSYGTQNTEAFF.